The clone carrying this T cell receptor (beta chain) was picked up many times. Germline trimming cut 4 bases from V and 1 base from J; bases unmatched to any gene: 7. Germline-derived CDR1 and CDR2 are MNHEY and SMNVEV (reference sequence). The CDR3 is 15 amino acids. This entry is derived from a study of human T cells and chemical hapten exposure. MiXCR was run by TCRdb on the RACE reads, yielding one entry per CDR3 protein. Of about 65,000 distinct CDR3 sequences in the sample, approximately 6.5% were seen once. Time point given: healthy volunteer bleed at 6 weeks. Someone pulled total RNA out of unfractionated whole blood.

The chain has TRBV27 and TRBJ2-7; 7 nucleotides agree with TRBD2. The receptor's source is a female donor in good health. Some clones in this sample may be carry-over from other donors' samples. Sequencing input: whole blood. In DNA, the CDR3 is TGTGCCAGCAGTTCCGCCTTAGCGGGTTCCTACGAGCAGTACTTC. Translating gives CASSSALAGSYEQYF.